This T cell receptor beta chain was recorded in a study of T cells in localized non-small cell lung cancer. The repertoire was sequenced with immunoSEQ multiplex PCR; TCRdb's copy has only in-frame clones and lacks some. The sample has 2,500 to 3,000 clones, roughly 25% seen once; the top ten hold 15% to 20%. Regarding the study as a whole: Heterogeneity within the tumor remains possible, as just one region underwent sequencing. In uninvolved adjacent lung, T cell clonality reached its highest value, exceeding tumor.

Details on this clone: Antigen unknown.

The clonotype was recovered from a male donor at least 60 years old with stage I lung adenocarcinoma. Sequences were derived from lung tumor tissue, sampled before any cancer treatment.

DNA for the CDR3: TGTGCCAGCTCACCACCGGGACAGGGAGGAGTGCAGTACTTC. It specifies CASSPPGQGGVQYF. V is TRBV18 and J is TRBJ2-7; 9 nucleotides line up with TRBD1. The length of the CDR3 is 14 residues. Germline CDR1 and CDR2: KGHSH and LQKENI. V shed 0 bases and J 9 bases; nucleotides not matched to a gene: 6.